This T cell receptor beta chain was identified during a study of TET2 disruption in CD19-targeted CAR T cells (dated by TCRdb to the late 2010s). Describing the broader study: The number of samples was determined by the original clinical trial design and by which samples were available, and no additional inclusion criteria were applied. Results the study describes overall, beyond this receptor: The conclusions drawn about the patient's CAR T cells were based on extensive analysis of just one subject.

Of note for this clone: The antigen this receptor binds is unknown. The read ends 3 residues early relative to the CDR3; the germline J gene fills the gap.

The CDR3 spans 14 residues, from the cysteine through the phenylalanine. Shown are 33 bases from within the CDR3, in frame from base 1. The CDR1 and CDR2 encoded by the germline V gene are SNHLY and FYNNEI. TCR beta chain deep sequencing was performed with the immunoSEQ assay. Concerning the study's data processing: Clonotype frequencies were computed using only productive TCR beta rearrangements. In TCRdb, the immuneACCESS table is reduced to in-frame sequences with V and J assigned. These tables do not hold every clone; where another copy was compared, an unresolved V gene accounts for under half, and the others remain unexplained. D and trimming were read from the DNA, whereas the V and J calls and clone size are those reported in that table. The sample's own table lists 25,000 to 30,000 clones. The ten largest clonotypes hold 1.5% to 2% of the sample. The treatment or condition label corresponds to: autologous CTL019 cells: CD19 CAR with 4-1BB and CD3 zeta domains. The CD19 CAR incorporated TCR zeta and 4-1BB costimulatory signaling domains. Leukapheresis was used to collect T cells from peripheral blood for manufacturing CTL019. The DNeasy Blood and Tissue Kit was used to extract genomic DNA from pre-infusion T cells, peripheral blood, or sorted post-infusion T cells.

This receptor was taken from a man between 65 and 80 years old with chronic lymphocytic leukemia. Here the chain combines TRBV2 and TRBJ1-2; 7 bases in the middle match TRBD1. Sample: CD8- CAR+ T cells sorted from cultured blood T cells, taken for CD19 CAR T cell therapy. The sample's cell subset or site label is to be understood as: CD8-negative CAR-positive T cells from the infusion product. CDR3 DNA, as far as it was read: TGTGCCAGCAGCGTTACCGGGACAGCCTACGAC. It translates to CASSVTGTAYD. The full CDR3 protein is CASSVTGTAYDYTF. Reference TRBV2 and TRBJ1-2 genes cover what lies past the CDR3, so the full variable domain is EPEVTQTPSHQVTQMGQEVILRCVPISNHLYFYWYRQILGQKVEFLVSFYNNEISEKSEIFDDQFSVERPDGSNFTLKIRSTKLEDSAMYFCASSVTGTAYDYTFGSGTRLTVV.